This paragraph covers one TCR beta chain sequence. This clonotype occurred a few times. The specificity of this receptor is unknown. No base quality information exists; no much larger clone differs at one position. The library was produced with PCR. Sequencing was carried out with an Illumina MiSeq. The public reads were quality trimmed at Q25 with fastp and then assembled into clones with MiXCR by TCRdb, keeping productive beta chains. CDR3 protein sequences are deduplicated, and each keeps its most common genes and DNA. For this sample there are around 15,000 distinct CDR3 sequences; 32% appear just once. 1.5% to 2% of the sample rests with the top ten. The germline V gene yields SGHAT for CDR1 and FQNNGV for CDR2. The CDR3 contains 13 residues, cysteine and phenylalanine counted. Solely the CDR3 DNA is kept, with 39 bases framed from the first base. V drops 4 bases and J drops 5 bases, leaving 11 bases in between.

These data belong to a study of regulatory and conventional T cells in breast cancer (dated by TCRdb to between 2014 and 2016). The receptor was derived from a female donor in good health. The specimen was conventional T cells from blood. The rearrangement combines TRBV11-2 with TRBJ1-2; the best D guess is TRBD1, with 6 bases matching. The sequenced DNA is TGTGCCAGCAGCTCCGGGACACCATATGGCTACACCTTC. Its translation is CASSSGTPYGYTF.